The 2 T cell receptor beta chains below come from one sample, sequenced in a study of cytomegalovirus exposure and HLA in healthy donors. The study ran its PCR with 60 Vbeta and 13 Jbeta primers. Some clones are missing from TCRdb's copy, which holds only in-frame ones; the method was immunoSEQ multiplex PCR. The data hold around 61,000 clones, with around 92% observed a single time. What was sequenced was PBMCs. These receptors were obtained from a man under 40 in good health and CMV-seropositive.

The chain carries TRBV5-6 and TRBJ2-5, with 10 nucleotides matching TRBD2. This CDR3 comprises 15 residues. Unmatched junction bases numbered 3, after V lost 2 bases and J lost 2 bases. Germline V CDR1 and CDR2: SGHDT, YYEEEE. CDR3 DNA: TGTGCCAGCAGCTTCCGGACTAGCGGTCAAGAGACCCAGTACTTC. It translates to CASSFRTSGQETQYF.

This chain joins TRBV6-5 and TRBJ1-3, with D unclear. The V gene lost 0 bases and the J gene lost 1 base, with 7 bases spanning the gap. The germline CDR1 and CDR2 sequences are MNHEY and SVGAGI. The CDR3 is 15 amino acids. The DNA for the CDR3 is TGTGCCAGCAGTTACTCGACGGGTTCTGGAAACACCATATATTTT. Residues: CASSYSTGSGNTIYF.